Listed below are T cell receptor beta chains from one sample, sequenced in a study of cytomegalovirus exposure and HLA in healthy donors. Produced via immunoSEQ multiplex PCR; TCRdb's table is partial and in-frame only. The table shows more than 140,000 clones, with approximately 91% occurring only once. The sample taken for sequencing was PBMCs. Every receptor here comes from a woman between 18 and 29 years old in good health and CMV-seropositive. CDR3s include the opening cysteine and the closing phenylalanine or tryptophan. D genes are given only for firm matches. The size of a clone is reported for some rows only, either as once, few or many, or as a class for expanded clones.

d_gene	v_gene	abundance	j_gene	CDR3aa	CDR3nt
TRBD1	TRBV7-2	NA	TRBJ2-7	CASSLGVGGTGAYEQYF	TGTGCCAGCAGCTTAGGCGTAGGGGGGACAGGGGCCTACGAGCAGTACTTC
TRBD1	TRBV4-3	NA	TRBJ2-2	CASSQDSLARDRNTGELFF	TGCGCCAGCAGCCAAGATTCGTTGGCCCGGGACAGGAACACCGGGGAGCTGTTTTTT
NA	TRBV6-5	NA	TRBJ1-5	CASSLGLGQPQHF	TGTGCCAGCAGTTTAGGACTAGGTCAGCCCCAGCATTTT
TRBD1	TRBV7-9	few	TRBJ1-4	CASSLGQGAQGKLFF	TGTGCCAGCAGCTTAGGACAGGGGGCGCAGGGAAAACTGTTTTTT
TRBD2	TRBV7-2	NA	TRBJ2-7	CASRIGLAGVREQYF	TGTGCCAGCAGGATCGGGCTGGCGGGAGTTCGCGAGCAGTACTTC
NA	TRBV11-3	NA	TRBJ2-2	CASSLESLALNTGELFF	TGTGCCAGCAGCTTAGAGTCGCTAGCGCTCAACACCGGGGAGCTGTTTTTT
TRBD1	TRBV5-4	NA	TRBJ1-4	CASSRDSVNEKLFF	TGTGCCAGCAGCCGGGACAGCGTGAATGAAAAACTGTTTTTT
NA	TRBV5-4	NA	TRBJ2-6	CASSLNPIGGANVLTF	TGTGCCAGCAGCTTGAACCCCATCGGTGGGGCCAACGTCCTGACTTTC
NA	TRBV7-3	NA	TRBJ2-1	CASSLGRNYNEQFF	TGTGCCAGCAGCTTAGGGCGAAACTACAATGAGCAGTTCTTC
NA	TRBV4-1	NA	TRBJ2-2	CATGLQLTGELFF	TGCGCCACCGGACTCCAACTCACCGGGGAGCTGTTTTTT
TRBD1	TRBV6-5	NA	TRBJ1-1	CASSNRQGFEAFF	TGTGCCAGCAGTAACCGACAGGGATTTGAAGCTTTCTTT
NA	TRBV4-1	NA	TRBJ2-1	CASSRSWAGAYNEQFF	TGCGCCAGCAGCCGATCATGGGCGGGTGCCTACAATGAGCAGTTCTTC
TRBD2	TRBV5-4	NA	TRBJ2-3	CASSFGPTSGSPDTQYF	TGTGCCAGCAGCTTTGGGCCGACTAGCGGGAGCCCAGATACGCAGTATTTT
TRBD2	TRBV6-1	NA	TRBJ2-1	CASSESGRSSEQFF	TGTGCCAGCAGTGAGAGCGGGAGGTCGTCTGAGCAGTTCTTC
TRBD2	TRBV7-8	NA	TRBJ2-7	CASSWPGLAGGGSYEQYF	TGTGCCAGCAGCTGGCCGGGACTAGCGGGAGGTGGGTCCTACGAGCAGTACTTC
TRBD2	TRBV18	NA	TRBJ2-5	CASSLRTSEEKETQYF	TGTGCCAGCTCACTACGGACTAGCGAAGAAAAAGAGACCCAGTACTTC
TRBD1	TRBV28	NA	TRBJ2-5	CASSADRGGETQYF	TGTGCCAGCAGCGCAGACAGGGGCGGAGAGACCCAGTACTTC
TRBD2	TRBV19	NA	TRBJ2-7	CASSFEREGYEQYF	TGTGCCAGTAGTTTCGAGCGGGAGGGATACGAGCAGTACTTC
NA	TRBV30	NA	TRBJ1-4	CAWRGGSSVEKLFF	TGTGCCTGGAGGGGGGGGTCGTCTGTTGAAAAACTGTTTTTT
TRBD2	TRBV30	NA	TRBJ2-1	CAWSLLAGGPQWNEQFF	TGTGCCTGGAGCCTCTTAGCGGGAGGCCCCCAGTGGAATGAGCAGTTCTTC
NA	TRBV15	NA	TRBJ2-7	CATSRAGVSYEQYF	TGTGCCACCAGCAGAGCCGGGGTCTCCTACGAGCAGTACTTC
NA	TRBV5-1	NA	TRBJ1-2	CASSLDSNYGYTF	TGCGCCAGCAGCTTGGACTCTAACTATGGCTACACCTTC
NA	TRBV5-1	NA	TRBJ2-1	CASSLSGYNEQFF	TGCGCCAGCAGCTTGTCAGGGTACAATGAGCAGTTCTTC
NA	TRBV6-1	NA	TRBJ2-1	CASSEGDMSSYNEQFF	TGTGCCAGCAGTGAAGGGGACATGAGCTCCTACAATGAGCAGTTCTTC
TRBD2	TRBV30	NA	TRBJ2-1	CAWSYAGGAEFF	TGTGCCTGGAGTTACGCGGGGGGGGCGGAGTTCTTC
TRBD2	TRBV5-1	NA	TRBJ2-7	CASSFGTSGYYEQYF	TGCGCCAGCAGCTTTGGGACTAGCGGGTACTACGAGCAGTACTTC
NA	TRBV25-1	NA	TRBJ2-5	CATSRIETQYF	TGTGCCACCTCTAGGATTGAGACCCAGTACTTC
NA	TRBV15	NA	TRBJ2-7	CATSRDTARTYEQYF	TGTGCCACCAGCAGAGATACGGCCAGGACCTACGAGCAGTACTTC
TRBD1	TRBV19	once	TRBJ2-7	CASSIGQGEYRSYEQYF	TGTGCCAGTAGTATAGGACAGGGGGAATATAGAAGCTACGAGCAGTACTTC
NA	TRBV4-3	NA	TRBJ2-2	CASSQLVQAELFF	TGCGCCAGCAGCCAATTGGTCCAAGCGGAGCTGTTTTTT
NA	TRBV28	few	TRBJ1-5	CASRRNTGSYSNQPQHF	TGTGCCAGCAGAAGAAATACAGGGTCCTATAGCAATCAGCCCCAGCATTTT
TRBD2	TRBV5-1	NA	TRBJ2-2	CASSLVPSGRAGSTGELFF	TGCGCCAGCAGCTTGGTGCCTAGCGGGAGGGCCGGAAGCACCGGGGAGCTGTTTTTT
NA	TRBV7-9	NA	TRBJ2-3	CASISGLSRDTQYF	TGTGCCAGCATATCAGGGTTGAGTCGGGATACGCAGTATTTT
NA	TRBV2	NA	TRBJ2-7	CASSGTTTYEQYF	TGTGCCAGCAGCGGGACAACTACCTACGAGCAGTACTTC
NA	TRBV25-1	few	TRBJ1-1	CASSERGNTEAFF	TGTGCCAGCAGTGAACGGGGGAACACTGAAGCTTTCTTT
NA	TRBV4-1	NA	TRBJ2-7	CASSHTLSSSYEQYF	TGCGCCAGCAGCCATACGCTGTCTAGCTCCTACGAGCAGTACTTC
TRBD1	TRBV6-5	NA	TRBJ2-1	CASSYRTGGTYEQFF	TGTGCCAGCAGTTATCGGACAGGGGGTACATATGAGCAGTTCTTC
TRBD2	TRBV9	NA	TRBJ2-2	CASSPGGDPITGELFF	TGTGCCAGCAGCCCGGGGGGAGACCCGATCACCGGGGAGCTGTTTTTT
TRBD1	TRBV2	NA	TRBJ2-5	CASVRDREETQYF	TGTGCCAGCGTCCGGGACAGGGAAGAGACCCAGTACTTC
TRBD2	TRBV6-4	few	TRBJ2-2	CASSRLAADTGELFF	TGTGCCAGCAGTCGACTAGCGGCTGATACCGGGGAGCTGTTTTTT
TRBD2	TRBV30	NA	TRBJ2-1	CAWSVLAADNEQFF	TGTGCCTGGAGTGTACTAGCGGCCGACAATGAGCAGTTCTTC
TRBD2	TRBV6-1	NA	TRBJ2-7	CASALSGSYEQYF	TGTGCCAGCGCCCTTAGCGGGAGCTACGAGCAGTACTTC
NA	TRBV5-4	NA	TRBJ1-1	CASSGHRGPGDGTEAFF	TGTGCCAGCAGTGGACATAGGGGTCCAGGGGACGGCACTGAAGCTTTCTTT
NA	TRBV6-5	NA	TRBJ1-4	CASSYSGGLGEKLFF	TGTGCCAGCAGTTACTCAGGAGGGCTGGGTGAAAAACTGTTTTTT
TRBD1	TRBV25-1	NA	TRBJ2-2	CASSELQGRGSNTGELFF	TGTGCCAGCAGTGAATTACAGGGGAGAGGTTCGAACACCGGGGAGCTGTTTTTT
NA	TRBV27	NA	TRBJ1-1	CASSPLDVSGEAFF	TGTGCCAGCAGTCCTCTAGACGTTAGCGGCGAAGCTTTCTTT
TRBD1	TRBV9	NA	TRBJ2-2	CASSGGQGVTGELFF	TGTGCCAGCAGCGGAGGACAGGGCGTCACCGGGGAGCTGTTTTTT
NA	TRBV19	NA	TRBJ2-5	CASSIGGLHQETQYF	TGTGCCAGTAGTATAGGGGGACTGCACCAAGAGACCCAGTACTTC
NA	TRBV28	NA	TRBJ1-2	CASSFIFYTF	TGTGCCAGCAGTTTTATTTTCTACACCTTC
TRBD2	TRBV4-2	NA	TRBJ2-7	CASSQTGTSGNEQYF	TGTGCCAGCAGCCAAACCGGGACTAGCGGGAACGAGCAGTACTTC
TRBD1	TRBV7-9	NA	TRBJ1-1	CASSVGTGYVTEAFF	TGTGCCAGCAGCGTCGGGACAGGGTATGTCACTGAAGCTTTCTTT
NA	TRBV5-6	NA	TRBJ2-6	CASTPSGANVLTF	TGTGCCAGCACCCCGTCCGGGGCCAACGTCCTGACTTTC
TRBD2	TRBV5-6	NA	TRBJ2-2	CASSLMTSGRTGELFF	TGTGCCAGCAGCCTGATGACTAGCGGGAGGACCGGGGAGCTGTTTTTT
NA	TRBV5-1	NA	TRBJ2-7	CASSKGLDSYEQYF	TGCGCCAGCAGCAAGGGACTCGACTCCTACGAGCAGTACTTC
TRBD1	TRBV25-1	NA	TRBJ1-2	CASNPAGGEYGYTF	TGTGCCAGCAACCCCGCAGGGGGCGAGTATGGCTACACCTTC
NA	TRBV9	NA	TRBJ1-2	CASRGGTSYGYTF	TGTGCCAGCAGAGGCGGGACCTCCTATGGCTACACCTTC